Following are 27 T cell receptor beta chains from one sample sequenced in a study of CD8+CD57+ T cells in acquired aplastic anemia. Both TCR beta VDJ combination and CDR3 sequence profiling were carried out. Genomic DNA was the template for this profiling. TCRdb re-derived calls from the reads in MiXCR, one entry per CDR3 protein. Of 150,000 to 200,000 distinct CDR3 sequences listed, around half are singletons. All sequencing subjects had displayed CD8+CD57+ cell expansion on flow cytometry. What was sequenced was sorted CD4+, CD8+, or CD8+CD57+ T cells (not recorded which) from PBMCs. All receptors come from a human donor with aplastic anemia.

The chain couples TRBV20-1 to TRBJ2-2, with TRBD1 identical over 7 bases. V lost 5 bases, J lost 0 bases, and 9 bases stayed unmatched. The CDR3 consists of 16 residues. Germline loops: CDR1 DFQATT, CDR2 SNEGSKA (reference sequence). The CDR3, as DNA: TGCAGTGCTGGAAAAGACGGGACAGCGAACACCGGGGAGCTGTTTTTT. Amino acid sequence: CSAGKDGTANTGELFF.

The chain carries TRBV10-1 and TRBJ2-3; D gene ambiguous. Germline CDR1 and CDR2: WNHNN and SYGVQD (reference sequence). The CDR3 has 14 amino acids. V was pared by 5 bases and J by 2 bases, with 11 bases between. Here the CDR3 reads CASSSSLDTDTQYF. As DNA, the CDR3 is TGCGCCAGCAGTAGTAGTCTGGACACAGATACGCAGTATTTT.

This clonotype was picked up many times. The chain carries TRBV20-1 and TRBJ1-1, with a possible D match to TRBD1 (5 bases). Deletions cut 1 base from V and 4 bases from J, with 19 bases between. Germline lookup yields CDR1 DFQATT and CDR2 SNEGSKA (reference sequence). This CDR3 contains 16 residues. CDR3 nucleotides: TGCAGTGCTAGAGTGGGAGGTGGGGCCTCGGGCACTGAAGCTTTCTTT. Protein sequence: CSARVGGGASGTEAFF.

The rearrangement links TRBV15 to TRBJ2-3, with D perhaps matching TRBD2 (6 bases). Germline lookup yields CDR1 LNHNV and CDR2 YYDKDF (reference sequence). V lost 0 bases, J lost 2 bases, and 12 bases lay in between. The CDR3 is 16 amino acids. CDR3 DNA sequence: TGTGCCACCAGCAGAGATCCTGGCGGGGCCACAGATACGCAGTATTTT. Protein sequence: CATSRDPGGATDTQYF.

This clonotype was detected a few times. The V call is TRBV3-1, the J call TRBJ2-1, with 7 bases fitting TRBD2. Germline V gene sequence: CDR1 LGHDT, CDR2 YNNKEL (reference sequence). This CDR3 comprises 17 residues. V gave up 0 bases and J gave up 5 bases; unmatched junction bases: 10. CDR3 loop: CASSQEGWGGSDNEQFF. CDR3 in DNA: TGTGCCAGCAGCCAAGAAGGATGGGGGGGGTCGGACAATGAGCAGTTCTTC.

This clonotype was detected a few times. This rearrangement joins TRBV6-5 to TRBJ2-7; possibly TRBD2 for D (6 bases). The CDR3 is 15 residues long. Trimming took off 2 bases at V and 0 bases at J, with 11 bases between the two ends. From germline, CDR1 is MNHEY and CDR2 SVGAGI. The CDR3 loop is CASSYGGASSYEQYF. In DNA form, the CDR3 reads TGTGCCAGCAGTTACGGAGGGGCTAGCTCCTACGAGCAGTACTTC.

For this clonotype: One junction end disagrees with the germline gene, perhaps due to a read error. The rearrangement uses TRBV29-1 and TRBJ2-3, with 13 bases aligning to TRBD2. The CDR3 has 18 residues. The germline gives CDR1 SQVTM, CDR2 ANQGSEA. The CDR3 region is CGVEGLAGISKRTDTQYF. CDR3 DNA: TGCGGCGTTGAGGGACTAGCGGGGATCTCAAAGAGGACAGATACGCAGTATTTT.

On this clonotype: A much larger clone lies one base from this, so it may be a read error. The V call is TRBV4-3, the J call TRBJ2-1, with D perhaps TRBD2 (6 bases). CDR1 and CDR2 (germline): LGHNA, YSLEER. The CDR3 spans 14 residues. Here the CDR3 DNA reads TGCGCCAGCAGCCAAGATCCTAGCGCCAATGAGCAGTCCTTC. Its translation: CASSQDPSANEQSF.

The V gene is TRBV27, the J gene TRBJ2-5; 13 bases match TRBD2. The J segment lost 2 bases and the V segment lost 11 bases, leaving 14 bases of the junction unmatched. This CDR3 has 17 residues. Germline-derived CDR1 and CDR2 are MNHEY and SMNVEV (reference sequence). The CDR3 nucleotides read TGTGCCTCCCCCCCCATGGGACTAGCGGGGAGTCAAGAGACCCAGTACTTC. Amino acids: CASPPMGLAGSQETQYF.

The chain uses TRBV29-1 and TRBJ1-6, with unresolved D. This CDR3 has 14 amino acids. Trimming took off 8 bases at V and 7 bases at J, with 18 bases between the two ends. From germline, CDR1 is SQVTM and CDR2 ANQGSEA. The CDR3 here is CSLEFSQTNSPLHF. The CDR3 region has the DNA TGCAGCTTGGAGTTTTCACAGACCAATTCACCCCTCCACTTT.

This sequence joins TRBV20-1 and TRBJ1-2, with 8 bases aligning to TRBD1. CDR1 is DFQATT and CDR2 is SNEGSKA in the germline V gene (reference sequence). V shed 6 bases, J shed 7 bases, and the junction held 13 bases outside the gene matches. This CDR3 contains 14 residues. The CDR3 region is CSAPRDRSSGGYTF. CDR3 sequence (DNA): TGCAGTGCCCCCCGGGACAGGTCGAGCGGTGGCTACACCTTC.

This clonotype was observed at least ten times. Germline and junction disagree at one end, which may indicate a read error. The chain carries TRBV7-7 and TRBJ1-6; the D gene is possibly TRBD1 (6 bases). This CDR3 is built from 13 residues. Germline values: CDR1 SSHAT, CDR2 FNYEAQ (reference sequence). This CDR3 reads CASSPDRGQSLHF. CDR3 coding DNA: TGTGCTAGCAGTCCAGACCGGGGGCAATCCCTCCACTTT.

The chain joins TRBV2 to TRBJ2-1; the match to TRBD1 covers 8 bases. The V and J ends lost 7 bases and 2 bases, in that order; junction bases with no gene match: 4. CDR1 and CDR2 (germline): SNHLY, FYNNEI. This CDR3 is 14 amino acids long. This CDR3 reads CASTPGQAYNEQFF. The DNA of the CDR3 is TGTGCCAGCACACCGGGACAGGCCTACAATGAGCAGTTCTTC.

The chain recombines TRBV2 with TRBJ2-7; D is possibly TRBD1 (6 bases). V was clipped by 3 bases and J by 2 bases, with 11 bases between them. CDR1 is SNHLY and CDR2 is FYNNEI in the germline V gene. CDR3 length: 14 residues. Written as DNA, the CDR3 is TGTGCCAGCAGTGATTTAACAGGGACCTACGAGCAGTACTTC. This translates into CASSDLTGTYEQYF.

This clonotype was found many times. This chain uses TRBV20-1 with TRBJ2-3, with 7 bases fitting TRBD2. Germline CDR1 and CDR2: DFQATT and SNEGSKA (reference sequence). The V segment lost 2 bases and the J segment 2 bases; nucleotides outside the gene matches: 13. The CDR3 is 17 amino acids. CDR3: CSARPFERGPVTDTQYF. CDR3 in DNA: TGCAGTGCTAGACCTTTTGAGCGGGGACCCGTCACAGATACGCAGTATTTT.

This clonotype occurred a few times. A read error is possible here, since a much larger clone lies one base away. V is TRBV5-1 and J is TRBJ2-1; tentative D call: TRBD2 (7 bases). Trimming left V 3 bases short and J 7 bases short, with 17 bases between. This CDR3 contains 15 residues. CDR1 SGHRS and CDR2 YFSETQ come from the germline V gene. The CDR3 is CASSSESEGGNEQFF. CDR3 DNA: TGCGCCAGCAGCTCGGAGTCAGAGGGGGGGAATGAGCAGTTCTTC.

The chain recombines TRBV6-4 with TRBJ1-3; 8 nucleotides line up with TRBD1. V lost 8 bases to trimming and J lost 0 bases; unmatched junction nucleotides: 9. The germline CDR1 and CDR2 sequences are MRHNA and SNTAGT. This CDR3 is 16 amino acids long. Here the CDR3 reads CASRDRPVNSGNTIYF. The CDR3 region has the DNA TGTGCCAGCCGGGACAGGCCCGTTAACTCTGGAAACACCATATATTTT.

Comments on this clonotype: One end of the junction is discordant with germline, which a read error may explain. The chain couples TRBV20-1 to TRBJ1-6; no clear D gene. Germline V CDR1 and CDR2: DFQATT, SNEGSKA (reference sequence). CDR3 length: 15 amino acids. The CDR3 DNA reads TGCAGTGCTGAGAGCCCCGGGGTGCAGAGTTCACCCCTCCGCTTT. Translating gives CSAESPGVQSSPLRF.

This sequence joins TRBV7-2 and TRBJ1-1, with a tentative D call TRBD1 (5 bases). V was cut by 2 bases and J by 1 base, with 11 bases left in between. Germline loops: CDR1 SGHTA, CDR2 FQGNSA. This CDR3 contains 15 residues. Written as DNA, the CDR3 is TGTGCCAGCAGCTTAAAATCAGGGTCGAACACTGAAGCTTTCTTT. Its translation is CASSLKSGSNTEAFF. Variable domain in full (rest from reference TRBV7-2 and TRBJ1-1): GAGVSQSPSNKVTEKGKDVELRCDPISGHTALYWYRQSLGQGLEFLIYFQGNSAPDKSGLPSDRFSAERTGGSVSTLTIQRTQQEDSAVYLCASSLKSGSNTEAFFGQGTRLTVV.

This clonotype was observed a few times. The chain uses TRBV6-2 or TRBV6-3 and TRBJ1-2, with unresolved D. CDR3 length: 15 residues. V was trimmed by 6 bases and J by 0 bases, leaving 14 bases between them. Germline V gene data show CDR1 as MNHEY and CDR2 as SVGEGT. As DNA, the CDR3 is TGTGCCAGCAGGACGGACGGCCACTCTAACTATGGCTACACCTTC. It specifies CASRTDGHSNYGYTF.

Many counts were recorded for this clonotype. The CDR3 spells CASSYSQGVSGNTIYF. The CDR3 nucleotides are TGTGCCAGCAGCTATTCACAGGGGGTATCTGGAAACACCATATATTTT. The genes are TRBV11-1 and TRBJ1-3, with TRBD1 matching over 8 bases. This CDR3 has 16 residues. Trimming cost V 4 bases and J 1 base; bases outside gene matches: 6. Germline CDR1 SGHAT, CDR2 FQDESV (reference sequence). The full variable domain, with the rest looked up from reference TRBV11-1 and TRBJ1-3, is EAEVAQSPRYKITEKSQAVAFWCDPISGHATLYWYRQILGQGPELLVQFQDESVVDDSQLPKDRFSAERLKGVDSTLKIQPAELGDSAMYLCASSYSQGVSGNTIYFGEGSWLTVV.

This clonotype occurred many times. V is TRBV2 and J is TRBJ1-4; 10 bases fit TRBD1. The CDR3 length is 12 residues. The germline gives CDR1 SNHLY, CDR2 FYNNEI. Trimming cost V 10 bases and J 14 bases; bases outside gene matches: 10. The CDR3 region is CATGTGASGLFF. The DNA of the CDR3 is TGTGCCACCGGGACAGGGGCCAGCGGGCTGTTTTTT.

This clonotype was seen ten or more times. The V call is TRBV6-1, the J call TRBJ1-5, with a possible D match to TRBD1 (5 bases). Per the germline V gene, CDR1 is MNHNS and CDR2 is SASEGT. The V and J ends lost 5 bases and 2 bases respectively, with 10 bases between them. This CDR3 has 14 amino acids. CDR3 DNA sequence: TGTGCCAGCAGTCTCAGGGATGGCAATCAGCCCCAGCATTTT. It encodes CASSLRDGNQPQHF.

For this clonotype: With a much larger clone just one base away, this may be a read error. This sequence joins TRBV12-3 or TRBV12-4 and TRBJ2-6; D is tentatively TRBD1 or TRBD2 (6 bases each). The CDR3 is made up of 15 amino acids. The CDR3 DNA reads as TGTGCCAGCGGTTTGAGGGGGGCTGGGGCCAACGTCCTGACTTTC. Its translation: CASGLRGAGANVLTF.

CDR3 protein: CASSLEGGSNQPQHF. CDR3 in DNA: TGCGCCAGCAGCTTGGAAGGGGGTAGCAATCAGCCCCAGCATTTT. This chain links TRBV5-1 with TRBJ1-5; a weak D match, TRBD1 (6 bases). Trimming removed 0 bases at V and 0 bases at J, with 7 bases between. Germline lookup yields CDR1 SGHRS and CDR2 YFSETQ. This CDR3 is 15 amino acids long.

This rearrangement joins TRBV5-6 to TRBJ1-6; the D gene is possibly TRBD1 (6 bases). This CDR3 is 18 amino acids long. Germline CDR1 SGHDT, CDR2 YYEEEE. The V end was cut by 4 bases, the J end by 3 bases, with 20 bases between. The CDR3 is CASSRGGLPYVYNSPLHF. CDR3 nucleotide sequence: TGTGCCAGCAGCAGGGGGGGCCTCCCGTACGTCTATAATTCACCCCTCCACTTT.

This rearrangement joins TRBV20-1 to TRBJ2-1; D is perhaps TRBD1 (7 bases). CDR3 length: 14 residues. V dropped 6 bases and J dropped 5 bases, with 17 bases sitting between them. Germline V gene lookup returns CDR1 DFQATT and CDR2 SNEGSKA (reference sequence). The CDR3 DNA is TGCAGTGCCGCAGCAGGGGGGCTGAACAATGAGCAGTTCTTC. It encodes CSAAAGGLNNEQFF.